These 11 T cell receptor beta chains were all obtained from the same sample, sequenced in a study of immune heterogeneity within non-small cell lung tumors. Template input, which was bulk tumor genomic DNA, totaled roughly 590 ng per sample. Far-apart biopsies, several per primary tumor, were taken during surgery. It was patients with untreated, newly diagnosed non-small cell lung cancer who underwent curative surgery. Multiplex PCR relied on 32 V and 13 J primers to amplify TCR beta CDR3. TCRdb re-derived calls from the multiplex PCR reads in MiXCR, one entry per CDR3 protein. The table records 4,200 or so distinct CDR3 sequences, 20% to 25% of them present only once. Sample: lung tumor tissue. These receptors originate from a man between 60 and 75 years old with non-small cell lung cancer.

This clonotype turned up a few times. The chain uses TRBV5-1 and TRBJ2-2; unclear D gene. The CDR3 is 15 amino acids. Germline assignment: CDR1 SGHRS and CDR2 YFSETQ. V shed 0 bases and J shed 5 bases, with 11 bases lying between them. CDR3 protein: CASSLVDAFTGELFF. In DNA, the CDR3 is TGCGCCAGCAGCTTGGTGGACGCGTTTACCGGGGAGCTGTTTTTT.

V gene TRBV6-1 combines with J gene TRBJ2-2; 8 positions agree with TRBD2. The V and J ends lost 5 bases and 1 base, in that order; junction bases with no gene match: 12. The CDR3 is 18 residues long. Germline CDR1 is MNHNS and CDR2 is SASEGT. Here the CDR3 reads CASSSMFRLAKNTGELFF. CDR3 sequence (DNA): TGTGCCAGCAGTTCGATGTTCCGACTAGCGAAGAACACCGGGGAGCTGTTTTTT.

By proportion, this clonotype is medium-sized. The gene calls are TRBV27 and TRBJ1-1; TRBD1 aligns across 8 bases. Germline values: CDR1 MNHEY, CDR2 SMNVEV (reference sequence). The CDR3 runs 13 residues. The trim removed 6 bases at V and 7 bases at J, leaving 7 bases unmatched. The CDR3 sequence is CASRTGEYGEAFF. CDR3 sequence (DNA): TGTGCCAGCAGGACAGGGGAGTATGGTGAAGCTTTCTTT.

This clonotype appeared a few times. This chain uses TRBV5-1 with TRBJ2-7, with 14 bases lining up with TRBD2. Germline V gene lookup returns CDR1 SGHRS and CDR2 YFSETQ. V lost 5 bases and J lost 3; bases outside the gene matches: 4. The CDR3 runs to 15 residues. The CDR3 DNA reads as TGCGCCAGCAGTGGGACTAGCGGGAGATTCTACGAGCAGTACTTC. Translated, it gives CASSGTSGRFYEQYF. The whole variable domain, filled in from reference TRBV5-1 and TRBJ2-7, reads KAGVTQTPRYLIKTRGQQVTLSCSPISGHRSVSWYQQTPGQGLQFLFEYFSETQRNKGNFPGRFSGRQFSNSRSEMNVSTLELGDSALYLCASSGTSGRFYEQYFGPGTRLTVT.

The V and J genes are TRBV7-8 and TRBJ2-3, with 10 bases fitting TRBD2. CDR1 SGHVS and CDR2 FQNEAQ come from the germline V gene. This CDR3 contains 16 residues. The J segment lost 4 bases and the V segment lost 1 base, leaving 5 bases of the junction unmatched. The CDR3 loop reads CASSLVVAGGPDTQYF. The CDR3 DNA sequence: TGTGCCAGCAGCTTAGTGGTAGCGGGAGGACCAGATACGCAGTATTTT.

This clonotype has only a few counts. The chain carries TRBV7-9 and TRBJ2-7; the D gene is possibly TRBD1 (6 bases). The CDR3 runs 13 residues. Deletions cut 5 bases from V and 4 bases from J, with 12 bases between. Germline V gene data show CDR1 as SEHNR and CDR2 as FQNEAQ (reference sequence). The CDR3 coding sequence is TGTGCCAGCAGCCGACAGGCTCTTTACGAGCAGTACTTC. It yields the protein CASSRQALYEQYF.

This clonotype is deemed medium-sized. CDR3 sequence (DNA): TGTGCCAGCAGTGAACGCGGGACGAACAGCAATCAGCCCCAGCATTTT. This sequence encodes CASSERGTNSNQPQHF. J is TRBJ1-5 and V is TRBV6-1; weak D call: TRBD1 (5 bases). Trimming removed 2 bases at V and 1 base at J, with 12 bases between. Germline values: CDR1 MNHNS, CDR2 SASEGT. This CDR3 region has 16 residues.

The genes are TRBV5-1 and TRBJ1-2; D is perhaps TRBD1 (6 bases). With 1 base removed from V and 10 bases from J, the gap between germline ends came to 17 bases. The CDR3 spans 14 residues. From germline, CDR1 is SGHRS and CDR2 YFSETQ. CDR3 in amino acids: CASSLTGQTTVYTF. Written as DNA, the CDR3 is TGCGCCAGCAGCTTGACGGGACAAACGACTGTCTACACCTTC.

The rearrangement links TRBV29-1 to TRBJ1-1; D possibly corresponds to TRBD1 (5 bases). The length of the CDR3 is 13 residues. Germline assignment: CDR1 SQVTM and CDR2 ANQGSEA. With 6 bases removed from V and 1 base from J, the gap between germline ends came to 12 bases. The CDR3 protein is CSVRQQPNTEAFF. CDR3 DNA: TGCAGCGTCAGACAGCAGCCGAACACTGAAGCTTTCTTT.

By frequency in the sample, this clonotype is medium-sized. V and J are TRBV27 and TRBJ2-7, with D tentatively TRBD2 (6 bases). Germline V lookup: CDR1 MNHEY, CDR2 SMNVEV (reference sequence). V was cut by 5 bases and J by 0 bases, with 17 bases left in between. This CDR3 region has 16 residues. CDR3 protein: CASSQGWGLHSYEQYF. Here the CDR3 DNA reads TGTGCCAGCAGTCAGGGTTGGGGACTCCACTCCTACGAGCAGTACTTC.

On this clonotype: One end of the junction does not line up with germline, which may come from a read error. The V and J genes are TRBV7-9 and TRBJ2-7; D uncertain. There are 12 residues in the CDR3. Germline CDR1 reads SEHNR; CDR2 reads FQNEAQ (reference sequence). The CDR3 protein is CASSLGRGWLHF. CDR3 coding DNA: TGTGCCAGCAGCTTAGGACGCGGTTGGTTGCACTTC. The variable domain in full, completed from reference TRBV7-9 and TRBJ2-7, reads DTGVSQNPRHKITKRGQNVTFRCDPISEHNRLYWYRQTLGQGPEFLTYFQNEAQLEKSRLLSDRFSAERPKGSFSTLEIQRTEQGDSAMYLCASSLGRGWLHFGPGTRLTVT.